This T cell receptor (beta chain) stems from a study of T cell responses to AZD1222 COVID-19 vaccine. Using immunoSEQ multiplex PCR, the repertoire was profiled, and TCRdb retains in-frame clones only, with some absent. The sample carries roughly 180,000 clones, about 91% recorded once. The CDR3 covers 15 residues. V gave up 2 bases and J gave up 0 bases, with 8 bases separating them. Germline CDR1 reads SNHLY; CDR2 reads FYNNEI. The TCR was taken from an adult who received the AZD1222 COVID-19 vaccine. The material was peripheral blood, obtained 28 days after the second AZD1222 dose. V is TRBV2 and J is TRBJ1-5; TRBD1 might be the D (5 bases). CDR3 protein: CASSEPRVSNQPQHF. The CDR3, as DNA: TGTGCCAGCAGTGAACCCAGGGTTAGCAATCAGCCCCAGCATTTT.